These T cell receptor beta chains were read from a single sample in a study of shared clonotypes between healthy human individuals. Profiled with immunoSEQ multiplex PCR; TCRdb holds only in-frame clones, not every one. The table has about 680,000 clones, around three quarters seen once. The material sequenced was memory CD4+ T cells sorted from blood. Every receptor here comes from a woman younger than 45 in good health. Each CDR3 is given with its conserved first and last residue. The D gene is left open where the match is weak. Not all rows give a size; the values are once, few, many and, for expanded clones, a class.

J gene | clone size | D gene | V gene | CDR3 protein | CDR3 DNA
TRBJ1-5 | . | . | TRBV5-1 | CASSPGGQGAQPQHF | TGCGCCAGCAGCCCGGGGGGGCAGGGCGCTCAGCCCCAGCATTTT
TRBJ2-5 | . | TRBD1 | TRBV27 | CASSSGDREETQYF | TGTGCCAGCAGTTCCGGGGACAGGGAAGAGACCCAGTACTTC
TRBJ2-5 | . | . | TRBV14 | CASSQLGETQYF | TGTGCCAGCAGCCAACTGGGGGAGACCCAGTACTTC
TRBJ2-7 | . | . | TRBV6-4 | CASSAYTYEQYF | TGTGCCAGCAGTGCCTACACCTACGAGCAGTACTTC
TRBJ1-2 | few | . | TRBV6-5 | CASSPWGGLGGYTF | TGTGCCAGCAGTCCTTGGGGGGGCCTGGGTGGCTACACCTTC
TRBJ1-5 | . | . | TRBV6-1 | CASSGSRADNQPQHF | TGTGCCAGCAGTGGATCCCGGGCCGATAATCAGCCCCAGCATTTT
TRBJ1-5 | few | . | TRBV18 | CASSPKGDQPQHF | TGTGCCAGCTCACCAAAGGGCGATCAGCCCCAGCATTTT
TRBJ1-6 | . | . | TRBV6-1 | CASSVLGRSGSNSPLHF | TGTGCCAGCAGTGTATTGGGTCGGTCAGGGTCTAATTCACCCCTCCACTTT
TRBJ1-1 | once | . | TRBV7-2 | CASNMGPNTEAFF | TGTGCCAGCAATATGGGACCTAACACTGAAGCTTTCTTT
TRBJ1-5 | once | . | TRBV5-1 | CASSYMRVLNDQPQHF | TGCGCCAGCAGCTACATGAGGGTGCTCAATGATCAGCCCCAGCATTTT
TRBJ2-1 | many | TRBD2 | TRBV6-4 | CASSGLAGGNEQFF | TGTGCCAGCAGTGGACTAGCGGGAGGCAATGAGCAGTTCTTC
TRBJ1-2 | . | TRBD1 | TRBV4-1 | CASSQPGQSNYGYTF | TGCGCCAGCAGCCAACCGGGACAGTCCAACTATGGCTACACCTTC
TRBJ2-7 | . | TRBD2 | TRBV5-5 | CASSLSLAGDLYEQYF | TGTGCCAGCAGCTTGTCTCTAGCGGGAGATCTCTACGAGCAGTACTTC
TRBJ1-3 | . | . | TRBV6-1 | CASKRGGANTIYF | TGTGCCAGCAAACGTGGGGGGGCGAACACCATATATTTT
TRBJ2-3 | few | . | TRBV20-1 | CSAKNGDTQYF | TGCAGTGCCAAAAACGGGGATACGCAGTATTTT
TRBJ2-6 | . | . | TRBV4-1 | CASSKGAVPSGANVLTF | TGCGCCAGCAGCAAAGGGGCAGTCCCCTCTGGGGCCAACGTCCTGACTTTC
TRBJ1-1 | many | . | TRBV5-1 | CASSLTPLDRLNTEAFF | TGCGCCAGCTCTTTAACCCCCTTGGACAGATTGAACACTGAAGCTTTCTTT
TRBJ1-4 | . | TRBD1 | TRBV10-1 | CASSSGQGVEKLFF | TGCGCCAGCAGCTCCGGACAGGGAGTTGAAAAACTGTTTTTT
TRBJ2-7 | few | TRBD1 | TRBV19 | CASSVDRDEQYF | TGTGCCAGTAGTGTGGACAGGGACGAGCAGTACTTC